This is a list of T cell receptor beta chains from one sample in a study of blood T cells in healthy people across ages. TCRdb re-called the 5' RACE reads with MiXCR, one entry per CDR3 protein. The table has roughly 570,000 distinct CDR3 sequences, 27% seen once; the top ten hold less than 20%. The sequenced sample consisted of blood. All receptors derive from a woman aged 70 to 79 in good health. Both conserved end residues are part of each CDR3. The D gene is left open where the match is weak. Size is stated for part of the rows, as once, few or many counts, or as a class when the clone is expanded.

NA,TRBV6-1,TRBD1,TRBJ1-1,TGTGCCAGCAGACCCATGAGACAGGGACTTCTCATGAACACTGAAGCTTTCTTT,CASRPMRQGLLMNTEAFF
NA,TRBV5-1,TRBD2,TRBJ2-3,TGCGCCAGCAGCTTAACGGGAGGCTCACCAGATACGCAGTATTTT,CASSLTGGSPDTQYF
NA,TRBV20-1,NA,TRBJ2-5,TGCAGTGCTCCAGGGATCCGTGCAGAGACCCAGTACTTC,CSAPGIRAETQYF
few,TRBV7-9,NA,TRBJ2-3,TGTGCCAGCGGCCTAGCAGATACGCAGTATTTT,CASGLADTQYF
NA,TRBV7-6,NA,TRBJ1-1,TGTGCCAGCGGCGTACGGGACACTGAAGCTTTCTTT,CASGVRDTEAFF
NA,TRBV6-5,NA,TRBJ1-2,TGTGCCAGCTACTACGCCTCTGGTGGCTACACCTTC,CASYYASGGYTF
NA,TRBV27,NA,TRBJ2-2,TGTGCCAGCAGAACAGGGTCGAACACCGGGGAGCTGTTTTTT,CASRTGSNTGELFF
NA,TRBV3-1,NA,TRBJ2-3,TGTGCCAGCAGCCAAGATGAGCTAGGGGGGGGAGATACGCAGTATTTT,CASSQDELGGGDTQYF
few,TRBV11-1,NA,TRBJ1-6,TGTGCCAGCAGCTCCATGGATTCACCCCTCCACTTT,CASSSMDSPLHF
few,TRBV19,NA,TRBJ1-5,TGTGCCAGTAGTTCCCAGCAAGGTAGCAATCAGCCCCAGCATTTT,CASSSQQGSNQPQHF
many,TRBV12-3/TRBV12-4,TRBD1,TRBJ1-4,TGTGCCAGCAGCGACAGGGGAGCATGGACTAATGAAAAACTGTTTTTT,CASSDRGAWTNEKLFF
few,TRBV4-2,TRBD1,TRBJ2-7,TGTGCCAGCAGCCAGGAGACCTCAACAGGGGGGTACGAGCAGTACTTC,CASSQETSTGGYEQYF
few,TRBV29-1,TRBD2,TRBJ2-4,TGCAGCGTTGAACTGATAGCGGGGCTAGCCAAAAACATTCAGCACTTC,CSVELIAGLAKNIQHF
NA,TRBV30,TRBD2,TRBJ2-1,TGTGCCTGGAGTGTAACTAGCGGGGGCCCTCACAATGAGCAGTTCTTC,CAWSVTSGGPHNEQFF
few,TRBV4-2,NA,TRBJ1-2,TGTGCCAGCAGCGGGGACGGGAGGGGGTATGGCTACACCTTC,CASSGDGRGYGYTF
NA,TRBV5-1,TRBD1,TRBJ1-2,TGCGCCAGCAGCGTCCGGGACAGCTATGGCTACACCTTC,CASSVRDSYGYTF
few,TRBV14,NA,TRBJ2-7,TGTGCCAGCAGCCAGGGGCCCAGAGGCTCCTACGAGCAGTACTTC,CASSQGPRGSYEQYF
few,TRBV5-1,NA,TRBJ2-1,TGCGCCAGCAGCTTGTTCGGGTCGAATGAGCAGTTCTTC,CASSLFGSNEQFF
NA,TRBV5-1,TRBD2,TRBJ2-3,TGCGCCAGCAGCCCTACTCTAGCGGTTCGGGATACGCAGTATTTT,CASSPTLAVRDTQYF
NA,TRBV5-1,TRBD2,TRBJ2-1,TGCGCCAGTTCCGGGACTAGCTCATTCCCTTCCAATGAGCAGTTCTTC,CASSGTSSFPSNEQFF
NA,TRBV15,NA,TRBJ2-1,TGTGCCACCAGCAGTAAAGACAATGAGCAGTTCTTC,CATSSKDNEQFF
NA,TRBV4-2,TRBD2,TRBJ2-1,TGTGCCAGTTCTGCGGGGGGCCGATACAATGAGCAGTTCTTC,CASSAGGRYNEQFF
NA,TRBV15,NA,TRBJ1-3,TGTGCCACCAGCAGAGAACTAAGGGCGGCTGGAAACACCATATATTTT,CATSRELRAAGNTIYF
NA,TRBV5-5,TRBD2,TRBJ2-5,TGTGCCAGCAGCCATCGGACTAGCGTGGGACCACAAGAGACCCAGTACTTC,CASSHRTSVGPQETQYF
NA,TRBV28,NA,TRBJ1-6,TGTGCCACGGCGGGGTTGGGGTGGGAAATATATAATTCACCCCTCCACTTT,CATAGLGWEIYNSPLHF
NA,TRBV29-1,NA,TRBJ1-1,TGCAGCGTTGAGACCCTAGGGATGAACACTGAAGCTTTCTTT,CSVETLGMNTEAFF
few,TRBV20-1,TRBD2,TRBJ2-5,TGCAGTGCTAGAGACACTAGCGGAGAGACCCAGTACTTC,CSARDTSGETQYF
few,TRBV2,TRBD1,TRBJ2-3,TGTGCCAGCCTGAAGACAGGGACGGATACGCAGTATTTT,CASLKTGTDTQYF
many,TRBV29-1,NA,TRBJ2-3,TGCAGCGTTGACTTACTATGGGATACGCAGTATTTT,CSVDLLWDTQYF
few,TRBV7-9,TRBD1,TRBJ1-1,TGTGCCAGCAGCGAAAGACAGGGGTTGAACACTGAAGCTTTCTTT,CASSERQGLNTEAFF